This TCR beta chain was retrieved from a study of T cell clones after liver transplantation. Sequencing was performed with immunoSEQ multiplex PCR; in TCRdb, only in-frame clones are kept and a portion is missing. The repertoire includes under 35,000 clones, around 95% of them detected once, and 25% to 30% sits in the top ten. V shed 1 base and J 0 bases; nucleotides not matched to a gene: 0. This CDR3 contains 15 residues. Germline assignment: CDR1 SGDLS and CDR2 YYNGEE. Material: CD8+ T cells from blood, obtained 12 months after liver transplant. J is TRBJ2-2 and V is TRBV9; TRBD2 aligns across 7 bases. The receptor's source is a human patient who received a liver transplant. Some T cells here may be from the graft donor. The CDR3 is CASSVLAANTGELFF. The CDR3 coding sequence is TGTGCCAGCAGCGTACTAGCGGCGAACACCGGGGAGCTGTTTTTT.